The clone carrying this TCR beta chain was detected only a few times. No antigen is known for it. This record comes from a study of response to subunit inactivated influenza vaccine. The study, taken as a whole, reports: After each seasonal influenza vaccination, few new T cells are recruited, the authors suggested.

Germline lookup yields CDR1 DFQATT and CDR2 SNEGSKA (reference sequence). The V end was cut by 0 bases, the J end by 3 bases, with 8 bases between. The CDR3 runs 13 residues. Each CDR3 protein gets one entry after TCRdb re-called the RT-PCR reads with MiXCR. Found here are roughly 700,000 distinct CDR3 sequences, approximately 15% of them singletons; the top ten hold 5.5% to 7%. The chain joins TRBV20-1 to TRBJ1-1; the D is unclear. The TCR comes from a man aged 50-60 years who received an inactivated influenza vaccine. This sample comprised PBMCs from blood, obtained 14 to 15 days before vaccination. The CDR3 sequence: CSARDGIYTEAFF. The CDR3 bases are TGCAGTGCTAGAGATGGGATATACACTGAAGCTTTCTTT.